This TCR beta chain was captured in a study of blood T cell repertoires in COVID-19. The authors' processing: Amplification of reference gene primers provided the estimated nucleated cell counts. Assay used: immunoSEQ multiplex PCR; TCRdb lists only in-frame clones, some missing. V and J calls plus clone size are reproduced from that table; the DNA served to infer D and trimming. Among approximately 340,000 clones listed, 87% were seen once. In Seattle, patients joined the study during active infection and were tracked longitudinally. The CDR3 runs to 13 residues. Germline loops: CDR1 MNHEY, CDR2 SVGEGT. Trimming cost V 5 bases and J 5 bases, with 12 bases left between them.

Sequencing input: peripheral blood. This chain connects TRBV6-2 or TRBV6-3 to TRBJ2-5; tentative D call: TRBD1 (6 bases). The TCR comes from a man in his thirties or forties with COVID-19, enrolled during active disease. CDR3 in amino acids: CASSHAGVETQYF. The CDR3 DNA sequence: TGTGCCAGCAGTCATGCAGGGGTGGAGACCCAGTACTTC.